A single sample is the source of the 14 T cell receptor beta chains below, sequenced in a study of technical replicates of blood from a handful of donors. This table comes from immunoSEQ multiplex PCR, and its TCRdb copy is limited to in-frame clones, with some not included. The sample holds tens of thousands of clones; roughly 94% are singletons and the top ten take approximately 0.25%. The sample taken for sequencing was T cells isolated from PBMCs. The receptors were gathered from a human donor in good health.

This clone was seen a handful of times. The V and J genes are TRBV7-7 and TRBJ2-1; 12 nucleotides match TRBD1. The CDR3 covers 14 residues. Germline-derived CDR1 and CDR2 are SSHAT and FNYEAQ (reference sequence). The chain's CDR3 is CARDRGRSYNEQFF. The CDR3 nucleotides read TGTGCTAGGGACAGGGGGCGGTCCTACAATGAGCAGTTCTTC.

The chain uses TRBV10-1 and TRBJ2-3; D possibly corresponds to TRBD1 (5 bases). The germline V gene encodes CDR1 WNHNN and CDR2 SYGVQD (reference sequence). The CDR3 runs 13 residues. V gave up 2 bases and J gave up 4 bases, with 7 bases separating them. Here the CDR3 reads CASSEAGSDTQYF. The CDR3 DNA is TGCGCCAGCAGTGAGGCAGGGTCAGATACGCAGTATTTT.

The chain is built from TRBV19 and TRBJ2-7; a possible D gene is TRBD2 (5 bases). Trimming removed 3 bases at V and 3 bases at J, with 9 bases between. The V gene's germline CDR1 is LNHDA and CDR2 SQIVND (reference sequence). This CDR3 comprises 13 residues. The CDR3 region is CASSIIGSYEQYF. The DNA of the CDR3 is TGTGCCAGTAGTATCATAGGGAGCTACGAGCAGTACTTC.

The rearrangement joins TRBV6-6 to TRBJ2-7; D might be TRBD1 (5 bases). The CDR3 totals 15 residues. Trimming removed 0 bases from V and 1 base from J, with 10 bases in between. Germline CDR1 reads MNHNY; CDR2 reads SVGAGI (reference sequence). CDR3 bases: TGTGCCAGCAGTTACTCCGCGGCAGGGTCCTACGAGCAGTACTTC. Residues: CASSYSAAGSYEQYF.

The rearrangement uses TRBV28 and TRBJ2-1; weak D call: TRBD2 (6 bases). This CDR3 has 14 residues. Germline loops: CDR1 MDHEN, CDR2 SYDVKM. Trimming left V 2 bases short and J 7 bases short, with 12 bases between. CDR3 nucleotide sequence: TGTGCCAGCAGTTTAATGTCTAGCGAAAATGAGCAGTTCTTC. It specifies CASSLMSSENEQFF.

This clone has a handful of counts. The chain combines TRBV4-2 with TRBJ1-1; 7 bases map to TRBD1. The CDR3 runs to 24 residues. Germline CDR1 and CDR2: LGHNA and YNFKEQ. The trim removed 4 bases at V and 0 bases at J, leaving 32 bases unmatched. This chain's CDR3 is CASSRRTVRQGEPESWHMNTEAFF. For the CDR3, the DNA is TGTGCCAGCAGCCGAAGGACCGTACGACAGGGTGAACCCGAATCGTGGCACATGAACACTGAAGCTTTCTTT.

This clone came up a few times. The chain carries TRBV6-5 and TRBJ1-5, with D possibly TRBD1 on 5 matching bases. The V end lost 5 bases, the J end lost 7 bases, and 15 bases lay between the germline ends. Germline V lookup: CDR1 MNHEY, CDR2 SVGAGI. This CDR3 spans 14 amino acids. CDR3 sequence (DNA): TGTGCCAGCAGTCCGTCTGGGGCTCGACAGCCCCAGCATTTT. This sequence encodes CASSPSGARQPQHF.

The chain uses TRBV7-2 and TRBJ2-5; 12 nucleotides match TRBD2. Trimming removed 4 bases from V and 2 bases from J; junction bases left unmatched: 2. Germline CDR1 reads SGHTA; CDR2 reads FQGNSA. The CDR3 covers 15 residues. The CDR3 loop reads CASSSGTSGQETQYF. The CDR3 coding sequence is TGTGCCAGCAGCTCCGGGACTAGCGGGCAAGAGACCCAGTACTTC.

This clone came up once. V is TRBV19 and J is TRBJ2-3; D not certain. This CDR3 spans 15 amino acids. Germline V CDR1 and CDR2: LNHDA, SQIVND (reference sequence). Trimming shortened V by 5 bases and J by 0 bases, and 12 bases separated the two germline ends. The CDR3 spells CASSLLAASTDTQYF. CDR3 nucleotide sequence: TGTGCCAGTAGTTTATTGGCCGCTAGCACAGATACGCAGTATTTT. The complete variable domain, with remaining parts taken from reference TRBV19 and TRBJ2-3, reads DGGITQSPKYLFRKEGQNVTLSCEQNLNHDAMYWYRQDPGQGLRLIYYSQIVNDFQKGDIAEGYSVSREKKESFPLTVTSAQKNPTAFYLCASSLLAASTDTQYFGPGTRLTVL.

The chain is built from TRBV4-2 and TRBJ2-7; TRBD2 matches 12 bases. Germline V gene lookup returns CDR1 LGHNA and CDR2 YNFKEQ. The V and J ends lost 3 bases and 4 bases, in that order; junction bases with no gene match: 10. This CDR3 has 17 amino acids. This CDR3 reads CASSQRTSGGTRYEQYF. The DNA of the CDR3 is TGTGCCAGCAGCCAGAGAACTAGCGGGGGGACCAGGTACGAGCAGTACTTC.

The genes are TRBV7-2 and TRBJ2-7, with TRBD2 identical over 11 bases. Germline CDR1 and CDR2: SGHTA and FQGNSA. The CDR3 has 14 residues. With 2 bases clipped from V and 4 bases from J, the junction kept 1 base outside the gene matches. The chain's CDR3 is CASSLTSGGYEQYF. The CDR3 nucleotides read TGTGCCAGCAGCTTAACTAGCGGGGGATACGAGCAGTACTTC.

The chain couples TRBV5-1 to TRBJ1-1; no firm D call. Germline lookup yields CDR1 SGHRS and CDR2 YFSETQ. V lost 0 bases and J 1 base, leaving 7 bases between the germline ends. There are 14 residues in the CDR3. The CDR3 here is CASSLATANTEAFF. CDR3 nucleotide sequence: TGCGCCAGCAGCTTGGCTACAGCGAACACTGAAGCTTTCTTT.

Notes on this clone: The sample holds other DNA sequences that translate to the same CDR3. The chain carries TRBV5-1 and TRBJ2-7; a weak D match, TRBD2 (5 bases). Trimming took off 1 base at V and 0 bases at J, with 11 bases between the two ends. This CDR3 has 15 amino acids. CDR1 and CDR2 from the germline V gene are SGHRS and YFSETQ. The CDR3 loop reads CASSLSSGSSYEQYF. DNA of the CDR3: TGCGCCAGCAGCTTGTCCTCGGGGAGCTCCTACGAGCAGTACTTC. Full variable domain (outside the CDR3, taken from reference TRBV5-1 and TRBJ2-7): KAGVTQTPRYLIKTRGQQVTLSCSPISGHRSVSWYQQTPGQGLQFLFEYFSETQRNKGNFPGRFSGRQFSNSRSEMNVSTLELGDSALYLCASSLSSGSSYEQYFGPGTRLTVT.

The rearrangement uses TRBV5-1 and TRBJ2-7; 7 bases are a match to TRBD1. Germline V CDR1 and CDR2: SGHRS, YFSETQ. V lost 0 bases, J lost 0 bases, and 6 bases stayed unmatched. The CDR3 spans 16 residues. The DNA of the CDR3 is TGCGCCAGCAGCTTGGGCCGGGACAGAGTCTCCTACGAGCAGTACTTC. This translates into CASSLGRDRVSYEQYF.